This TCR beta chain was sequenced in a study of T cells in Graves' hyperthyroidism and ophthalmopathy. Study as a whole: Peripheral blood draws took place at initial diagnosis, ahead of any treatment.

The CDR3 contains 14 residues. Per the germline V gene, CDR1 is SGHDN and CDR2 is FVKESK. V dropped 0 bases and J dropped 7 bases, with 10 bases sitting between them. Exclusion followed for patients with uncontrolled infection, other autoimmune disease, pregnancy or lactation. Study outcomes and limitations: Blood also showed most of the thyroid clonotypes that were expanded above 0.001.

Amplified TCR beta CDR3 regions came from RNA transcripts. An initial round of RT-PCR targeting the TCR CDR3 relied on the HTBI primer set. TCRdb analysed the multiplex PCR reads with MiXCR anew, one entry per CDR3 protein. The sample comprises approximately 690,000 distinct CDR3 sequences, more than 14% of which are singletons, and approximately 12% rests with the top ten. This clonotype was observed a handful of times. Its specificity is unknown. The source material was blood. The chain uses TRBV14 and TRBJ2-1; D call uncertain. The clonotype comes from a woman aged 50 to 65 with Graves' ophthalmopathy. The CDR3 DNA follows: TGTGCCAGCAGCCAAGATATTTGGCTAAATGAGCAGTTCTTC. It codes for CASSQDIWLNEQFF.